These T cell receptor beta chains were read from a single sample in a study of cytomegalovirus exposure and HLA in healthy donors. Only in-frame clones appear in the TCRdb table, and some are missing; sequencing was by immunoSEQ multiplex PCR. The repertoire consists of approximately 76,000 clones, with under 70% occurring once and the leading ten covering 5% to 6%. The sequencing sample was made of PBMCs. These receptors all stem from a man aged 25 to 40 in good health and CMV-seropositive. CDR3s include the opening cysteine and the closing phenylalanine or tryptophan. Fields, in order: D gene, clone size, V gene, J gene, CDR3 DNA, CDR3 protein. D genes are given only for firm matches. A clone size is listed for some rows: how often the clone was seen (once, few, many), or a class if it is expanded.

D: .; size: .; V: TRBV4-1; J: TRBJ1-2; DNA: TGCGCCAGCAGCCAAGCGTATGGGCCTAAGTATGGCTACACCTTC; CDR3: CASSQAYGPKYGYTF
D: TRBD2; size: few; V: TRBV11-3; J: TRBJ2-5; DNA: TGTGCCAGCAGCTTTGGGGGGGGAACGAAAGAGACCCAGTACTTC; CDR3: CASSFGGGTKETQYF
D: .; size: .; V: TRBV28; J: TRBJ2-3; DNA: TGTGCCGTTACGGCGGGAAGCACAGATACGCAGTATTTT; CDR3: CAVTAGSTDTQYF
D: TRBD1; size: few; V: TRBV28; J: TRBJ1-5; DNA: TGTGCCAGCAGTTTACGGGGGGACAGGGGCCGAGTCATAGGCAATCAGCCCCAGCATTTT; CDR3: CASSLRGDRGRVIGNQPQHF
D: .; size: .; V: TRBV23-1; J: TRBJ2-5; DNA: TGCGCCAGCAGTCACCCCCGAGGGCCAGAGACCCAGTACTTC; CDR3: CASSHPRGPETQYF
D: .; size: .; V: TRBV5-6; J: TRBJ2-1; DNA: TGTGCCAGCAGCTTGCGCGGGATCTCCTACAATGAGCAGTTCTTC; CDR3: CASSLRGISYNEQFF
D: TRBD2; size: .; V: TRBV18; J: TRBJ2-5; DNA: TGTGCCAGCTCACCTGCGGGACTAGCGGGAGGAGAGACCCAGTACTTC; CDR3: CASSPAGLAGGETQYF
D: TRBD1; size: .; V: TRBV7-2; J: TRBJ2-5; DNA: TGTGCCAGCAGCGGGACAGGGGGCATTTTGGAGACCCAGTACTTC; CDR3: CASSGTGGILETQYF
D: .; size: .; V: TRBV5-1; J: TRBJ2-2; DNA: TGCGCCAGCAGCCGGTCGGGGGAGGAGCCCGGGGAGCTGTTTTTT; CDR3: CASSRSGEEPGELFF
D: TRBD1; size: few; V: TRBV30; J: TRBJ1-2; DNA: TGTGCCTGGCTCGACCGGGACAGCTATGGCTACACCTTC; CDR3: CAWLDRDSYGYTF
D: .; size: .; V: TRBV2; J: TRBJ1-2; DNA: TGTGCCAGCAGACCAGGGGAAGACTATGGCTACACCTTC; CDR3: CASRPGEDYGYTF
D: .; size: few; V: TRBV7-3; J: TRBJ2-1; DNA: TGTGCCAGCAGCTTACTCCTAGTAATATCAAATGAGCAGTTCTTC; CDR3: CASSLLLVISNEQFF
D: TRBD1; size: .; V: TRBV5-1; J: TRBJ1-4; DNA: TGCGCCAGCAGCTCCGGACAGGGTACTGAAAAACTGTTTTTT; CDR3: CASSSGQGTEKLFF
D: TRBD2; size: .; V: TRBV5-1; J: TRBJ2-1; DNA: TGCGCCAGCAGCTCCCCACGGAGGGGAGGGACTAGCGGACCTACCTACAATGAGCAGTTCTTC; CDR3: CASSSPRRGGTSGPTYNEQFF
D: TRBD2; size: .; V: TRBV19; J: TRBJ2-2; DNA: TGTGCCAGTTCGACTAGCGGAAACACCGGGGAGCTGTTTTTT; CDR3: CASSTSGNTGELFF
D: TRBD2; size: .; V: TRBV5-4; J: TRBJ2-5; DNA: TGTGCCAGCAGCTTGGCCGGGACTAGCGGGAGGTCGGAGACCCAGTACTTC; CDR3: CASSLAGTSGRSETQYF